Included here is one TCR beta chain sequence, with context. TCRdb's copy holds only in-frame clones and misses some; the assay was immunoSEQ multiplex PCR. The data contain 60,000 to 75,000 clones, around 90% of them singletons. This specimen belongs to a study of OX40 agonist ivuxolimab in advanced cancers. The overall study: Every 2 weeks, ivuxolimab was infused into the patients intravenously at between 0.01 and 10 mg/kg. Age averaged about 62 years (range roughly 23 to 79), and around 87% were male.

CDR3 length equals 16 residues. V lost 3 bases and J 6 bases, leaving 18 bases between the germline ends. Germline CDR1 is SGHDT and CDR2 is YYEEEE. Sequences were derived from CD4+ or CD8+ T cells sorted from blood, sampled in a trial of the OX40 agonist ivuxolimab. This sequence was found in an adult with an advanced solid tumor such as melanoma, head and neck, liver or kidney cancer. The V call is TRBV5-6, the J call TRBJ2-2, with D perhaps matching TRBD2 (6 bases). The CDR3 DNA is TGTGCCAGCAGCTACACCGGAGGGGCGGGTGCCGGGGAGCTGTTTTTT. It encodes CASSYTGGAGAGELFF.